This T cell receptor (beta chain) was captured in a study of CDR3 diversity in severe acne. TCRdb passed the PCR reads through MiXCR, listing each CDR3 protein once. The sample lists about 85,000 distinct CDR3 sequences, around half seen once, with roughly 9.1% in the top ten. The ends were cut back, 1 base at V and 2 bases at J, with 9 bases in the middle. This CDR3 comprises 13 residues. The germline V gene has CDR1 DFQATT and CDR2 SNEGSKA (reference sequence). The source is a male donor in good health, serving as a control. This chain uses TRBV20-1 with TRBJ2-7, with D maybe TRBD1 (5 bases). The sequencing sample was made of blood. CDR3 coding DNA: TGCAGTGCTAGAGGACAGTCTACCTACGAGCAGTACTTC. It encodes CSARGQSTYEQYF.